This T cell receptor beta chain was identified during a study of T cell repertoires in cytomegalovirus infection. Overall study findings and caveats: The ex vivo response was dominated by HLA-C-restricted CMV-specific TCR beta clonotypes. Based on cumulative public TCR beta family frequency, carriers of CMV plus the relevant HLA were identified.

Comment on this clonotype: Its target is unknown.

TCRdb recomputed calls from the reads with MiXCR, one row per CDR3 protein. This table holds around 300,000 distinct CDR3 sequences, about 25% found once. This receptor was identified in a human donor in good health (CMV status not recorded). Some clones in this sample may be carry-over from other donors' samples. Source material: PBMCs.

CDR3 sequence: CASSWDRGRGQPQHF. CDR3 nucleotides: TGTGCCAGCAGTTGGGACAGGGGAAGGGGTCAGCCCCAGCATTTT. The chain has TRBV6-2 or TRBV6-3 and TRBJ1-5, with 10 bases matching TRBD1. V trimming: 4 bases; J trimming: 6 bases; junction bases outside the gene matches: 6. The V gene's germline CDR1 is MNHEY and CDR2 SVGEGT. This CDR3 is 15 amino acids long.